The source of this TCR beta chain is a study of molecular identifiers for immune sequencing clone quantification. TCRdb reprocessed the PCR reads via MiXCR and lists one record per CDR3 protein. The sample holds 100,000 or so distinct CDR3 sequences; 30% to 35% are singletons and the top ten take 9% to 10%. CDR3 length: 12 residues. Deletions cut 5 bases from V and 5 bases from J, with 10 bases between. The genes are TRBV12-3 or TRBV12-4 and TRBJ2-7; tentatively, D is TRBD1 (5 bases). The TCR comes from a human donor in good health. Some libraries in this study had Jurkat cell RNA spiked in. Sequencing was carried out using naive CD8+ T cells from blood, with Jurkat cell RNA spiked in. Subset: FACS-sorted CD8+CD4-CCR7+CD45RA+ naive T cells. The CDR3 protein is CASSPSGNEQYF. CDR3 bases: TGTGCCAGCAGTCCCTCAGGGAACGAGCAGTACTTC.